These 22 T cell receptor beta chains were all obtained from the same sample, sequenced in a study of blood T cell repertoires in COVID-19. The data were produced by immunoSEQ multiplex PCR, yet TCRdb's version contains in-frame clones alone and is incomplete. The table records fewer than 80,000 clones, 79% of them present only once. Sequencing was performed on peripheral blood. The receptor source for this set is an elderly woman with active or convalescent COVID-19.

The chain joins TRBV13 to TRBJ2-7; 8 positions match TRBD1. V shed 5 bases and J 6 bases; nucleotides not matched to a gene: 6. The CDR3 consists of 13 residues. Germline CDR1 PRHDT, CDR2 FYEKMQ (reference sequence). The CDR3 loop is CASSLIDRGEQYF. The CDR3 DNA reads as TGTGCCAGCAGCCTAATCGACAGGGGCGAGCAGTACTTC.

The V and J genes are TRBV10-3 and TRBJ1-5; D is unclear. Trimming cost V 0 bases and J 6 bases, with 12 bases left between them. The CDR3 runs 15 residues. Germline CDR1 is ENHRY and CDR2 is SYGVKD. The DNA for the CDR3 is TGTGCCATCAGTGAGTCTGGAGAGGTAGGTCAGCCCCAGCATTTT. It codes for CAISESGEVGQPQHF.

The chain couples TRBV7-6 to TRBJ1-4; weak D call: TRBD1 (5 bases). The CDR3 contains 16 residues. The V gene lost 4 bases and the J gene lost 6 bases, with 18 bases spanning the gap. In germline, CDR1 is SGHVS, CDR2 FNYEAQ. The CDR3 is CASSSLSSGNDEKLFF. The CDR3 DNA follows: TGTGCCAGCAGCTCCTTGTCATCAGGGAATGATGAAAAACTGTTTTTT.

The rearrangement links TRBV28 to TRBJ1-5; D gene ambiguous. CDR1 is MDHEN, CDR2 SYDVKM, per germline. Deletions cut 4 bases from V and 3 bases from J, with 16 bases between. The CDR3 length is 16 residues. The CDR3 DNA reads as TGTGCCAGCAGTTCTGCGGGAGTAGAACACAATCAGCCCCAGCATTTT. Amino acid sequence: CASSSAGVEHNQPQHF.

CDR3: CAIQANYGYTF. CDR3 nucleotide sequence: TGTGCCATACAGGCGAACTATGGCTACACCTTC. The rearrangement links TRBV10-3 to TRBJ1-2; weak D call: TRBD1 (5 bases). CDR1 is ENHRY and CDR2 is SYGVKD in the germline V gene. Trimming stripped 9 bases from V and 2 bases from J, with 7 bases between. The CDR3 runs 11 residues.

The chain uses TRBV6-4 and TRBJ1-1; TRBD1 is a possible D gene (5 bases). Trimming left V 5 bases short and J 0 bases short, with 16 bases between. The CDR3 is 16 amino acids. Germline CDR1 MRHNA, CDR2 SNTAGT. CDR3 nucleotides: TGTGCCAGCAGTCACCCTCGACAGCGCATGAACACTGAAGCTTTCTTT. Amino acids: CASSHPRQRMNTEAFF.

The chain uses TRBV5-4 and TRBJ1-2; 9 bases are a match to TRBD1. In germline, CDR1 is SGHNT, CDR2 YYREEE (reference sequence). V gave up 5 bases and J gave up 6 bases; unmatched junction bases: 8. CDR3 length: 14 residues. CDR3 nucleotides: TGTGCCAGCAGATACGCCGGACAGGGGCATGGCTACACCTTC. This sequence encodes CASRYAGQGHGYTF.

This chain connects TRBV19 to TRBJ1-4, with no clear D. Germline V gene sequence: CDR1 LNHDA, CDR2 SQIVND (reference sequence). The CDR3 loop spans 19 amino acids. Trimming left V 1 base short and J 7 bases short, with 25 bases between. CDR3 DNA sequence: TGTGCCAGTAGTATAGCCCTCGGACGGGAACCTTGGGGAATTGAAAAACTGTTTTTT. Encoded protein: CASSIALGREPWGIEKLFF.

This chain uses TRBV6-5 with TRBJ1-6; 7 bases line up with TRBD1. The CDR3 is 15 residues long. The ends lost 5 bases at V and 9 bases at J; junction bases unmatched: 10. The V gene's germline CDR1 is MNHEY and CDR2 SVGAGI. CDR3 nucleotides: TGTGCCAGCAGTAAGGGACAGAATCTTGGTTCACCCCTCCACTTT. This translates into CASSKGQNLGSPLHF.

The V and J genes are TRBV27 and TRBJ2-6; 8 nucleotides agree with TRBD1. CDR1 and CDR2 (germline): MNHEY, SMNVEV (reference sequence). The V gene end was trimmed by 5 bases and the J gene end by 1 base; junction bases not matched to a gene: 7. This CDR3 region has 17 residues. This CDR3 reads CASSGRDRISGANVLTF. The CDR3, as DNA: TGTGCCAGCAGTGGACGGGACAGGATATCTGGGGCCAACGTCCTGACTTTC.

This chain links TRBV7-9 with TRBJ1-3, with D perhaps TRBD1 (6 bases). Trimming shortened V by 8 bases and J by 3 bases, and 11 bases separated the two germline ends. The CDR3 consists of 13 residues. The germline V gene has CDR1 SEHNR and CDR2 FQNEAQ (reference sequence). As DNA, the CDR3 is TGTGCCAGCGAAAGGGACAATGGAAACACCATATATTTT. Amino acids: CASERDNGNTIYF.

The rearrangement links TRBV14 to TRBJ2-7; the D is unclear. Germline V gene lookup returns CDR1 SGHDN and CDR2 FVKESK. Trimming pared 1 base from V and 0 bases from J, leaving 7 bases between. The CDR3 has 14 residues. In nucleotides, the CDR3 is TGTGCCAGCAGCCAAGTAATTAGCTCCTACGAGCAGTACTTC. Protein: CASSQVISSYEQYF.

V is TRBV13 and J is TRBJ2-7; D is possibly TRBD2 (6 bases). V lost 5 bases, J lost 4 bases, and 15 bases lay in between. Germline CDR1 is PRHDT and CDR2 is FYEKMQ (reference sequence). The CDR3 has 14 amino acids. The CDR3 protein is CASSQRLAIYEQYF. CDR3 nucleotide sequence: TGTGCCAGCAGCCAACGCCTAGCGATATACGAGCAGTACTTC.

The V and J genes are TRBV20-1 and TRBJ2-1; D is ambiguous. Trimming took off 6 bases at V and 0 bases at J, with 3 bases between the two ends. Per germline, CDR1 DFQATT and CDR2 SNEGSKA (reference sequence). The CDR3 has 11 residues. CDR3 sequence reads: CSASSYNEQFF. CDR3 nucleotides: TGCAGTGCCAGCTCCTACAATGAGCAGTTCTTC.

With respect to this clone: Other DNA sequences within the sample encode an identical CDR3. The rearrangement uses TRBV10-3 and TRBJ2-7; TRBD1 might be the D (5 bases). This CDR3 has 12 residues. Germline loops: CDR1 ENHRY, CDR2 SYGVKD. V lost 4 bases and J 3 bases, leaving 7 bases between the germline ends. Here the CDR3 DNA reads TGTGCCATCAGTGGACAGAGCTACGAGCAGTACTTC. This sequence encodes CAISGQSYEQYF.

This sequence joins TRBV7-2 and TRBJ2-1, with unresolved D. V lost 0 bases, J lost 0 bases, and 12 bases lay in between. Germline V gene sequence: CDR1 SGHTA, CDR2 FQGNSA. This CDR3 is built from 17 residues. CDR3: CASSLARFGISYNEQFF. CDR3 DNA sequence: TGTGCCAGCAGCTTAGCGCGGTTTGGCATCTCCTACAATGAGCAGTTCTTC. The whole variable domain, filled in from reference TRBV7-2 and TRBJ2-1, reads GAGVSQSPSNKVTEKGKDVELRCDPISGHTALYWYRQSLGQGLEFLIYFQGNSAPDKSGLPSDRFSAERTGGSVSTLTIQRTQQEDSAVYLCASSLARFGISYNEQFFGPGTRLTVL.

This chain uses TRBV4-1 with TRBJ1-2, with D unresolved. The CDR3 sequence is 17 residues long. Between the trimmed V and J ends, which lost 2 bases and 4 bases, there was a span of 20 bases. Per germline, CDR1 MGHRA and CDR2 YSYEKL. The CDR3 sequence: CASSQQENIGATYGYTF. The CDR3 bases are TGCGCCAGCAGCCAACAAGAGAATATCGGAGCTACCTATGGCTACACCTTC.

The genes are TRBV19 and TRBJ1-2; 9 positions match TRBD1. The CDR3 consists of 15 residues. Germline V gene data show CDR1 as LNHDA and CDR2 as SQIVND (reference sequence). The trim removed 4 bases at V and 0 bases at J, leaving 3 bases unmatched. The chain's CDR3 is CASSTTGGPNYGYTF. Written as DNA, the CDR3 is TGTGCCAGTAGTACCACAGGGGGCCCTAACTATGGCTACACCTTC.

The rearrangement links TRBV5-5 to TRBJ2-1; 9 nucleotides agree with TRBD2. After removal of 0 bases from V and 8 bases from J, the junction contained 6 bases not matched to a gene. Germline-derived CDR1 and CDR2 are SGHKS and YYEKEE (reference sequence). The CDR3 loop spans 15 amino acids. CDR3 region: CASSLGSSGAYEQFF. The CDR3 coding sequence is TGTGCCAGCAGCTTGGGGTCTAGCGGGGCCTATGAGCAGTTCTTC.

This clone was counted a single time. The rearrangement joins TRBV10-3 to TRBJ2-5, with D tentatively TRBD2 (6 bases). Germline V gene data show CDR1 as ENHRY and CDR2 as SYGVKD. With 2 bases removed from V and 4 bases from J, the gap between germline ends came to 14 bases. This CDR3 has 15 amino acids. The CDR3 bases are TGTGCCATCAGTGAGGGGGGGTTCTGGGGAGAGACCCAGTACTTC. It encodes CAISEGGFWGETQYF.

This chain links TRBV4-3 with TRBJ2-7; D is unclear. The CDR3 sequence is 15 residues long. Trimming cost V 0 bases and J 2 bases, with 11 bases left between them. The V gene's germline CDR1 is LGHNA and CDR2 YSLEER. CDR3 in amino acids: CASSQDNRIAYEQYF. CDR3 sequence (DNA): TGCGCCAGCAGCCAAGATAATAGAATAGCCTACGAGCAGTACTTC.

This sequence joins TRBV18 and TRBJ2-1, with 7 positions matching TRBD2. J gave up 0 bases and V 0 bases, and 5 bases lay outside the gene matches. CDR1 is KGHSH, CDR2 LQKENI, per germline. This CDR3 comprises 17 residues. CDR3 amino acids: CASSPPGGGLSYNEQFF. DNA of the CDR3: TGTGCCAGCTCACCACCGGGCGGGGGTCTCTCCTACAATGAGCAGTTCTTC.